A few counts support the clone carrying this TCR beta chain. What it binds is unknown. It was with a sample-barcoded 5' primer and a J-beta primer mix that a second PCR of roughly 7 to 12 cycles was run. TCRdb fed the 5' RACE reads into MiXCR, producing one record per CDR3 protein. The table lists hundreds of thousands of distinct CDR3 sequences, less than 45% of them singletons. This sample was included in a study of blood T cells in healthy people across ages. Overall study findings and caveats: A strong correlation was found between TCR beta diversity and the percentage of naive T cells.

There are 12 residues in the CDR3. Germline V gene lookup returns CDR1 SGHRS and CDR2 YFSETQ. This chain connects TRBV5-1 to TRBJ2-4, with a possible D match to TRBD2 (6 bases). Gene TRBJ2-7 matches the end of the DNA better, so the J call may be wrong. Sequenced input: blood. This clonotype originated in a man older than 75 in good health. CDR3 sequence: CASPVAGGEQYF. DNA for the CDR3: TGCGCCAGCCCCGTTGCCGGGGGCGAGCAGTACTTC.